This T cell receptor (beta chain) was captured by sequencing in a study of human T cells and chemical hapten exposure. Across the study: Patients having alopecia areata, totalis or universalis were mostly female.

What the library attached to individual cDNA molecules were unique molecular identifiers. TCRdb re-derived calls from the RACE reads in MiXCR, one entry per CDR3 protein. The sample lists roughly 380,000 distinct CDR3 sequences, about 5.1% occurring once. The V gene lost 0 bases and the J gene lost 8 bases, with 14 bases spanning the gap. This CDR3 has 15 amino acids. Germline V gives CDR1 LGHDT, CDR2 YNNKEL (reference sequence). In this sample, this clonotype turned up many times. Time point reported: pre-sensitization, week 0. Treatment of the sample: therapeutic diphenylcyclopropenone sensitization with weekly scalp DPC. Investigators collected blood before applying each patch test. Donors, patients with alopecia ranging from 18 to 70 years old and judged suitable for DPC, provided samples.

Sequenced here: whole blood, sampled in connection with sensitization to the hapten diphenylcyclopropenone (DPC). This sequence originates from a woman aged 50 to 65 with alopecia areata. Some clones in this sample may be carry-over from other donors' samples. V usage is TRBV3-1 and J usage is TRBJ2-1; perhaps TRBD2 as D (6 bases). As DNA, the CDR3 is TGTGCCAGCAGCCAAGATGTCGGCGGGGCACATGAGCAGTTCTTC. Protein: CASSQDVGGAHEQFF.